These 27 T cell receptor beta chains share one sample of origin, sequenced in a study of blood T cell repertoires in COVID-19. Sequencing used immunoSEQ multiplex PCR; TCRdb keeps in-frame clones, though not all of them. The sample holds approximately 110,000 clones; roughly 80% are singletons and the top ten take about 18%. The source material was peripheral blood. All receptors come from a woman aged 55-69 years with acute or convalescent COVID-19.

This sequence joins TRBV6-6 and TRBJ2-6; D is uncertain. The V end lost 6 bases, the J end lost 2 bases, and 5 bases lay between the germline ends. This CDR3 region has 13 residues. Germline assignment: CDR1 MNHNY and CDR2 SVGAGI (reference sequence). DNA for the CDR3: TGTGCCAGCAGGCGGCCTGGGGCCAACGTCCTGACTTTC. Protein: CASRRPGANVLTF.

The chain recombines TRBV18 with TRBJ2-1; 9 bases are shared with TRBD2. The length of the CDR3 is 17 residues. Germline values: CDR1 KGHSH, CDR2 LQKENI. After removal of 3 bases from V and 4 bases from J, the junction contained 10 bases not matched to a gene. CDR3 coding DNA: TGTGCCAGCTCACCGATGCGGGAGGGCGCGATATACAATGAGCAGTTCTTC. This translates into CASSPMREGAIYNEQFF.

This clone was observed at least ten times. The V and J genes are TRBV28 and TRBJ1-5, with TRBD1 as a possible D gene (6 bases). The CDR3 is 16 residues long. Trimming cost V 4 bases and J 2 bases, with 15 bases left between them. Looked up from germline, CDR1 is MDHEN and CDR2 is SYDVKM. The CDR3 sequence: CASSSPGTRGNQPQHF. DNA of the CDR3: TGTGCCAGCAGTTCACCCGGGACACGCGGCAATCAGCCCCAGCATTTT.

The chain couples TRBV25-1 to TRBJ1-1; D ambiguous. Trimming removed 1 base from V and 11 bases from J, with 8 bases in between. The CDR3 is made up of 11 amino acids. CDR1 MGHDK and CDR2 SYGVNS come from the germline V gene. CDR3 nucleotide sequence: TGTGCCAGCAGTGAATTAAACCGGGCTTTCTTT. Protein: CASSELNRAFF.

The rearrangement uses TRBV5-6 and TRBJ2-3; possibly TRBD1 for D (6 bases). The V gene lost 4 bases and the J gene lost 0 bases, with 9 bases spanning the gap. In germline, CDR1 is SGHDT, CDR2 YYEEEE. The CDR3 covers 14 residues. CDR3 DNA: TGTGCCAGCAGCGGGGGCTCTAGCACAGATACGCAGTATTTT. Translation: CASSGGSSTDTQYF.

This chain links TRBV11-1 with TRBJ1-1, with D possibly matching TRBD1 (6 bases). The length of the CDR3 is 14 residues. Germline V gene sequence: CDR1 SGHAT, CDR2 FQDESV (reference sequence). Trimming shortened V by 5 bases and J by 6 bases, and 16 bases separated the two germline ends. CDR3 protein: CASSHKQGLSEAFF. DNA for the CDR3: TGTGCCAGCAGCCACAAACAGGGTTTATCTGAAGCTTTCTTT.

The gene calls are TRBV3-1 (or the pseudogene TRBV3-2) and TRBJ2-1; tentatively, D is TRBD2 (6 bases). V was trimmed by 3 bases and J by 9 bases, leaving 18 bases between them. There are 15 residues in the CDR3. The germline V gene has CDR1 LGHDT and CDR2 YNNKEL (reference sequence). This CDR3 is CASSQSPTGVREQFF. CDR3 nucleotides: TGTGCCAGCAGCCAGTCACCCACGGGGGTGCGTGAGCAGTTCTTC.

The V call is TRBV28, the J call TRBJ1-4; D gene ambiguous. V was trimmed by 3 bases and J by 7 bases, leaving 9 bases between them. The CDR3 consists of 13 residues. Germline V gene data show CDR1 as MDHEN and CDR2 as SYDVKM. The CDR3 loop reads CASSFQLSEKLFF. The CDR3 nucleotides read TGTGCCAGCAGTTTCCAACTGAGTGAAAAACTGTTTTTT.

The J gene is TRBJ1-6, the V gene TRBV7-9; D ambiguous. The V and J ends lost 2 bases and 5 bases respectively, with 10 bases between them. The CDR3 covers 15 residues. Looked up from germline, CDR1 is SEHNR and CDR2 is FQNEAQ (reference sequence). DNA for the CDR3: TGTGCCAGCAGCTTATTACGGTCCAATAATTCACCCCTCCACTTT. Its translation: CASSLLRSNNSPLHF. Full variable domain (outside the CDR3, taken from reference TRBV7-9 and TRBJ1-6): DTGVSQNPRHKITKRGQNVTFRCDPISEHNRLYWYRQTLGQGPEFLTYFQNEAQLEKSRLLSDRFSAERPKGSFSTLEIQRTEQGDSAMYLCASSLLRSNNSPLHFGNGTRLTVT.

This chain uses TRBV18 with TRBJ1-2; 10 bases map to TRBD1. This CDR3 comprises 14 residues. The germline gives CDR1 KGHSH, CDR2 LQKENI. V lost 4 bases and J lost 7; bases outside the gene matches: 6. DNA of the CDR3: TGTGCCAGCTCACTTTCCGGGACAGGGGTTGGCTACACCTTC. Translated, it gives CASSLSGTGVGYTF.

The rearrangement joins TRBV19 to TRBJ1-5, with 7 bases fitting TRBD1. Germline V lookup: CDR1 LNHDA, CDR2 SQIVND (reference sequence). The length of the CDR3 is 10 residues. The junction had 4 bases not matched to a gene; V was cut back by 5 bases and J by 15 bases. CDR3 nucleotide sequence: TGTGCCAGTAGTCCAGGGGGACCGCATTTT. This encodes CASSPGGPHF.

The DNA of the CDR3 is TGTGCCAGCATGGCAGGGAAGAACACTGAAGCTTTCTTT. This sequence encodes CASMAGKNTEAFF. V is TRBV6-5 and J is TRBJ1-1; possibly TRBD1 for D (5 bases). Per germline, CDR1 MNHEY and CDR2 SVGAGI. This CDR3 has 13 amino acids. Trimming took 7 bases from V and 1 from J, leaving 10 bases between them.

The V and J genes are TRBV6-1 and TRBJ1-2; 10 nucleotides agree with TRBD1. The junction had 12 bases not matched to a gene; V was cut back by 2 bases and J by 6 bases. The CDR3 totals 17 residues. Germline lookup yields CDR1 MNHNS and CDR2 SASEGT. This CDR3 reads CASSEYYDPGQGNGYTF. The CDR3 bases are TGTGCCAGCAGTGAATATTACGATCCGGGACAGGGGAATGGCTACACCTTC.

CDR3 in amino acids: CASSPQRAYEQYF. DNA of the CDR3: TGTGCCAGCTCACCCCAGCGGGCCTACGAGCAGTACTTC. The V gene is TRBV18, the J gene TRBJ2-7, with D perhaps matching TRBD2 (6 bases). Trimming took 3 bases from V and 2 from J, leaving 8 bases between them. CDR3 length: 13 residues. Germline CDR1 reads KGHSH; CDR2 reads LQKENI.

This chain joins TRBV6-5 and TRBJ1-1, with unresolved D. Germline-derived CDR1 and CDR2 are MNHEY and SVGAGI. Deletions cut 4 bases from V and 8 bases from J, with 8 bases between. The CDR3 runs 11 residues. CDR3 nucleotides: TGTGCCAGCAGTTTTGGAGCCGAAGCTTTCTTT. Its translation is CASSFGAEAFF.

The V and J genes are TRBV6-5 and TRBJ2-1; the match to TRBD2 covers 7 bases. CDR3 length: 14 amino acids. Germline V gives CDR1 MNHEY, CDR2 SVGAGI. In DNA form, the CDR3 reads TGTGCACTGGGAGGGCCTTCTGGGTCCAATGAGCAGTTCTTC. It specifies CALGGPSGSNEQFF.

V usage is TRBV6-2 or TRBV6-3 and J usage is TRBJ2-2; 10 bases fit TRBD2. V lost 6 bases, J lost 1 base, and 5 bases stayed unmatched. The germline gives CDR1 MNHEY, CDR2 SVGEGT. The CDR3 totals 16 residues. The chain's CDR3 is CASSPGLAVNTGELFF. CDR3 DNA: TGTGCCAGCAGCCCCGGACTAGCGGTGAACACCGGGGAGCTGTTTTTT.

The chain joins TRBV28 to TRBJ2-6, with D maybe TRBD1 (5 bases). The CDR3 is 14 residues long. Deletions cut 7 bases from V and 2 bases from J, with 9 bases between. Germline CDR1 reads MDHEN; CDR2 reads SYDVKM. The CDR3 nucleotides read TGTGCCAGCATATCAGGGACTGGGGCCAACGTCCTGACTTTC. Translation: CASISGTGANVLTF.

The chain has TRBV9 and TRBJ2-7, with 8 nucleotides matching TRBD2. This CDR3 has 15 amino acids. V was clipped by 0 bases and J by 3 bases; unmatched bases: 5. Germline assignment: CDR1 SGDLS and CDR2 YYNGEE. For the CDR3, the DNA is TGTGCCAGCAGCGTAGCAGGTAGCGGGATCTACGAGCAGTACTTC. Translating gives CASSVAGSGIYEQYF.

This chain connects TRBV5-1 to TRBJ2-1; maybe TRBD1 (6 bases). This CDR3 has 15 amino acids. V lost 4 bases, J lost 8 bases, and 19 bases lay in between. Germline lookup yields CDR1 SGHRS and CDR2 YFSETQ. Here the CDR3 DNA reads TGCGCCAGCAGCCCTATCGAGGGGGTGAGCCATGAGCAGTTCTTC. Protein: CASSPIEGVSHEQFF.

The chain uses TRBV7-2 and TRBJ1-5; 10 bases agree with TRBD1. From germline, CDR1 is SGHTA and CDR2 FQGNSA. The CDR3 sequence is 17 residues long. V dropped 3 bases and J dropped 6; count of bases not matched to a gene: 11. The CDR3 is CASSLETGGLISQPQHF. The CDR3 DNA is TGTGCCAGCAGCTTGGAGACAGGGGGCTTGATCTCTCAGCCCCAGCATTTT.

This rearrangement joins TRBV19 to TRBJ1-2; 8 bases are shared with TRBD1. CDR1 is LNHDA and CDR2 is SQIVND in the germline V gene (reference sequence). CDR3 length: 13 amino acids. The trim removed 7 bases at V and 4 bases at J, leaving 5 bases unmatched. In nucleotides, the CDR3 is TGTGCCAGTAACACCGGGACAGGCTATGGCTACACCTTC. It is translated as CASNTGTGYGYTF.

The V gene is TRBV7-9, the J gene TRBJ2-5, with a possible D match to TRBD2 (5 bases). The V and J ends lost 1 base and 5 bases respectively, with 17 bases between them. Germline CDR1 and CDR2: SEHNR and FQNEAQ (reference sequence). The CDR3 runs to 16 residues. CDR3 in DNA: TGTGCCAGCAGCTTAGTCGGAGGCGCGGGTGGGGAGACCCAGTACTTC. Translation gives CASSLVGGAGGETQYF.

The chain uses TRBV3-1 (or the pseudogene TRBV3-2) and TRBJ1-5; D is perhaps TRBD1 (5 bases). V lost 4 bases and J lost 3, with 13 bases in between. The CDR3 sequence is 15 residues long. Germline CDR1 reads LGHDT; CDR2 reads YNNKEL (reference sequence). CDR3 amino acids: CASSPKAGSNQPQHF. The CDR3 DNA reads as TGTGCCAGCAGCCCAAAAGCAGGGTCCAATCAGCCCCAGCATTTT.

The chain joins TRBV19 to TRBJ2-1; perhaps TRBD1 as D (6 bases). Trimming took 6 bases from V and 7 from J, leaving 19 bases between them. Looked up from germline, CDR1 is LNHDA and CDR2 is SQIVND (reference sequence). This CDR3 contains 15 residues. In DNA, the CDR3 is TGTGCCAGTAGGAAGGGGGACCTCATTCGGAATGAGCAGTTCTTC. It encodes CASRKGDLIRNEQFF.

CDR3 sequence: CSVRYSFNSPLHF. The CDR3 DNA follows: TGCAGCGTTCGGTACAGTTTTAATTCACCCCTCCACTTT. The gene calls are TRBV29-1 and TRBJ1-6; D not resolved. Looked up from germline, CDR1 is SQVTM and CDR2 is ANQGSEA. This CDR3 region has 13 residues. The V and J ends lost 5 bases and 6 bases respectively, with 11 bases between them. Variable domain in full (rest from reference TRBV29-1 and TRBJ1-6): SAVISQKPSRDICQRGTSLTIQCQVDSQVTMMFWYRQQPGQSLTLIATANQGSEATYESGFVIDKFPISRPNLTFSTLTVSNMSPEDSSIYLCSVRYSFNSPLHFGNGTRLTVT.

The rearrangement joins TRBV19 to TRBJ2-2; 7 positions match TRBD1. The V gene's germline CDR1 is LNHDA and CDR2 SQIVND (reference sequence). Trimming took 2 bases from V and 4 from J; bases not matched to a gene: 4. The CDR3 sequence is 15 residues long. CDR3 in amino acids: CASSIKGGFTGELFF. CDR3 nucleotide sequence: TGTGCCAGTAGTATAAAAGGGGGCTTCACCGGGGAGCTGTTTTTT.